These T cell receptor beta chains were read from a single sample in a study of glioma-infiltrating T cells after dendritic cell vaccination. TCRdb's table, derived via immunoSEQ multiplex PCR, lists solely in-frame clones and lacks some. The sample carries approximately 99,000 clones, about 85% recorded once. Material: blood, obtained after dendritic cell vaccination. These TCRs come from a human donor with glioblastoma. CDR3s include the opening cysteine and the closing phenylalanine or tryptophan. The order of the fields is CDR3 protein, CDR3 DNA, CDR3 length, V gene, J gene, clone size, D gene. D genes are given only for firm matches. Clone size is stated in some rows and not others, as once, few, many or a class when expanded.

CDR3 protein: CASDGAGGHVGELFF; CDR3 DNA: TGTGCCAGCGATGGAGCGGGAGGGCATGTCGGGGAGCTGTTTTTT; CDR3 length: 15; V gene: TRBV2; J gene: TRBJ2-2; clone size: .; D gene: TRBD2
CDR3 protein: CATSRDGDHTEAFF; CDR3 DNA: TGTGCCACCAGCAGAGATGGAGATCACACTGAAGCTTTCTTT; CDR3 length: 14; V gene: TRBV15; J gene: TRBJ1-1; clone size: .; D gene: .
CDR3 protein: CASRSRGGLSTEAFF; CDR3 DNA: TGTGCCAGCAGATCTAGGGGGGGGCTAAGCACTGAAGCTTTCTTT; CDR3 length: 15; V gene: TRBV7-9; J gene: TRBJ1-1; clone size: .; D gene: .
CDR3 protein: CASSTTHRGPYEQYF; CDR3 DNA: TGTGCCAGCAGTACCACCCACAGGGGTCCCTACGAGCAGTACTTC; CDR3 length: 15; V gene: TRBV28; J gene: TRBJ2-7; clone size: .; D gene: TRBD1
CDR3 protein: CASSFDAGYYGYTF; CDR3 DNA: TGTGCCAGCAGTTTTGATGCAGGGTACTATGGCTACACCTTC; CDR3 length: 14; V gene: TRBV6-1; J gene: TRBJ1-2; clone size: .; D gene: .
CDR3 protein: CAISAGVDQPQHF; CDR3 DNA: TGTGCCATCAGTGCAGGGGTGGATCAGCCCCAGCATTTT; CDR3 length: 13; V gene: TRBV10-3; J gene: TRBJ1-5; clone size: few; D gene: .
CDR3 protein: CASRKGGPGGELFF; CDR3 DNA: TGTGCCAGCAGGAAGGGAGGGCCGGGCGGGGAGCTGTTTTTT; CDR3 length: 14; V gene: TRBV28; J gene: TRBJ2-2; clone size: .; D gene: TRBD2
CDR3 protein: CASSLSNRGQQETQYF; CDR3 DNA: TGTGCCAGCAGCTTGTCGAACAGGGGGCAACAAGAGACCCAGTACTTC; CDR3 length: 16; V gene: TRBV5-6; J gene: TRBJ2-5; clone size: .; D gene: TRBD1
CDR3 protein: CASSSRETDTQYF; CDR3 DNA: TGCGCCAGCAGCTCCCGGGAGACAGATACGCAGTATTTT; CDR3 length: 13; V gene: TRBV5-1; J gene: TRBJ2-3; clone size: .; D gene: .
CDR3 protein: CASSHATSSGNTIYF; CDR3 DNA: TGCGCCAGCAGCCATGCGACATCCTCTGGAAACACCATATATTTT; CDR3 length: 15; V gene: TRBV4-1; J gene: TRBJ1-3; clone size: few; D gene: .
CDR3 protein: CASSISSSGNTIYF; CDR3 DNA: TGTGCCAGTAGTATTTCGAGCTCTGGAAACACCATATATTTT; CDR3 length: 14; V gene: TRBV19; J gene: TRBJ1-3; clone size: few; D gene: .
CDR3 protein: CASSLGQTTDTQYF; CDR3 DNA: TGCGCCAGCAGCTTGGGACAGACCACAGATACGCAGTATTTT; CDR3 length: 14; V gene: TRBV5-1; J gene: TRBJ2-3; clone size: .; D gene: .
CDR3 protein: CATSRDIGWTGELFF; CDR3 DNA: TGTGCCACCAGCAGAGATATCGGGTGGACCGGGGAGCTGTTTTTT; CDR3 length: 15; V gene: TRBV15; J gene: TRBJ2-2; clone size: .; D gene: .
CDR3 protein: CASSPLAGLYNEQFF; CDR3 DNA: TGTGCCAGCAGCCCTCTTGCGGGGCTTTACAATGAGCAGTTCTTC; CDR3 length: 15; V gene: TRBV7-2; J gene: TRBJ2-1; clone size: .; D gene: .
CDR3 protein: CASSVGTSGALTQYF; CDR3 DNA: TGTGCCAGCAGCGTAGGGACTAGCGGGGCTCTTACGCAGTATTTT; CDR3 length: 15; V gene: TRBV9; J gene: TRBJ2-3; clone size: .; D gene: TRBD2
CDR3 protein: CASIRRGASYNEQFF; CDR3 DNA: TGTGCCAGCATAAGGCGGGGCGCTTCCTACAATGAGCAGTTCTTC; CDR3 length: 15; V gene: TRBV27; J gene: TRBJ2-1; clone size: .; D gene: .
CDR3 protein: CASSFSGAQETQYF; CDR3 DNA: TGTGCTAGCAGCTTCAGCGGAGCCCAAGAGACCCAGTACTTC; CDR3 length: 14; V gene: TRBV7-7; J gene: TRBJ2-5; clone size: .; D gene: .
CDR3 protein: CASSFRLGSPPYQETQYF; CDR3 DNA: TGTGCCAGCAGCTTTAGACTAGGTTCCCCCCCGTACCAAGAGACCCAGTACTTC; CDR3 length: 18; V gene: TRBV9; J gene: TRBJ2-5; clone size: .; D gene: .
CDR3 protein: CASRGQSNEQFF; CDR3 DNA: TGTGCCAGCAGGGGACAGAGCAATGAGCAGTTCTTC; CDR3 length: 12; V gene: TRBV7-2; J gene: TRBJ2-1; clone size: .; D gene: TRBD1
CDR3 protein: CAWTTGTYEQYF; CDR3 DNA: TGTGCCTGGACGACAGGGACCTACGAGCAGTACTTC; CDR3 length: 12; V gene: TRBV30; J gene: TRBJ2-7; clone size: .; D gene: TRBD1
CDR3 protein: CASRGEDTEAFF; CDR3 DNA: TGTGCCTCCCGGGGAGAGGACACTGAAGCTTTCTTT; CDR3 length: 12; V gene: TRBV6-5; J gene: TRBJ1-1; clone size: .; D gene: .
CDR3 protein: CASSPRGSLTNTIYF; CDR3 DNA: TGTGCCAGCAGCCCCAGAGGGAGTTTGACGAACACCATATATTTT; CDR3 length: 15; V gene: TRBV4-2; J gene: TRBJ1-3; clone size: .; D gene: .
CDR3 protein: CASSPSRRGHNEQFF; CDR3 DNA: TGTGCTAGCAGCCCCTCGAGGCGGGGGCACAATGAGCAGTTCTTC; CDR3 length: 15; V gene: TRBV7-7; J gene: TRBJ2-1; clone size: .; D gene: .
CDR3 protein: CASSSRTGKTEAFF; CDR3 DNA: TGTGCCAGCAGTTCCCGGACAGGGAAGACTGAAGCTTTCTTT; CDR3 length: 14; V gene: TRBV6-5; J gene: TRBJ1-1; clone size: .; D gene: TRBD1
CDR3 protein: CASQGLGGLTEAFF; CDR3 DNA: TGCGCCAGCCAGGGATTGGGGGGGTTAACTGAAGCTTTCTTT; CDR3 length: 14; V gene: TRBV5-1; J gene: TRBJ1-1; clone size: .; D gene: .
CDR3 protein: CASSQDMPGSYEQYF; CDR3 DNA: TGCGCCAGCAGCCAAGATATGCCCGGTTCCTACGAGCAGTACTTC; CDR3 length: 15; V gene: TRBV4-1; J gene: TRBJ2-7; clone size: .; D gene: .
CDR3 protein: CASSLEWQVDEQYF; CDR3 DNA: TGTGCCAGCAGCTTGGAGTGGCAGGTGGACGAGCAGTACTTC; CDR3 length: 14; V gene: TRBV5-4; J gene: TRBJ2-7; clone size: .; D gene: .
CDR3 protein: CASSLMVGGNEQFF; CDR3 DNA: TGCGCCAGCAGCTTGATGGTAGGAGGCAATGAGCAGTTCTTC; CDR3 length: 14; V gene: TRBV5-1; J gene: TRBJ2-1; clone size: .; D gene: .
CDR3 protein: CASSRTQGDYGYTF; CDR3 DNA: TGTGCCAGCAGCAGAACACAGGGTGACTATGGCTACACCTTC; CDR3 length: 14; V gene: TRBV21-1; J gene: TRBJ1-2; clone size: .; D gene: .
CDR3 protein: CASTPAGTNPTRNF; CDR3 DNA: TGTGCCAGCACCCCGGCCGGGACTAACCCCACCCGGAACTTC; CDR3 length: 14; V gene: TRBV6-6; J gene: TRBJ2-7; clone size: once; D gene: TRBD2
CDR3 protein: CASSPRLAGRYNEQFF; CDR3 DNA: TGTGCCAGTAGTCCGCGACTAGCGGGGAGATACAATGAGCAGTTCTTC; CDR3 length: 16; V gene: TRBV19; J gene: TRBJ2-1; clone size: .; D gene: TRBD2
CDR3 protein: CASSPRQGRRAFF; CDR3 DNA: TGTGCCAGCAGCCCCAGACAGGGGCGTCGTGCTTTCTTT; CDR3 length: 13; V gene: TRBV9; J gene: TRBJ1-1; clone size: .; D gene: TRBD1
CDR3 protein: CASTLGRVISPEAFF; CDR3 DNA: TGTGCCAGCACCTTGGGCAGGGTGATTAGTCCTGAAGCTTTCTTT; CDR3 length: 15; V gene: TRBV11-2; J gene: TRBJ1-1; clone size: .; D gene: .
CDR3 protein: CASRSGGTEAFF; CDR3 DNA: TGTGCCAGCAGGTCAGGGGGCACTGAAGCTTTCTTT; CDR3 length: 12; V gene: TRBV28; J gene: TRBJ1-1; clone size: .; D gene: TRBD1
CDR3 protein: CASSHGDRDGYTF; CDR3 DNA: TGTGCCAGCAGTCACGGGGACAGGGATGGCTACACCTTC; CDR3 length: 13; V gene: TRBV28; J gene: TRBJ1-2; clone size: .; D gene: TRBD1
CDR3 protein: CASSVGLPPRYEQFF; CDR3 DNA: TGTGCCAGCAGTGTGGGACTCCCACCCCGCTATGAGCAGTTCTTC; CDR3 length: 15; V gene: TRBV2; J gene: TRBJ2-1; clone size: .; D gene: .
CDR3 protein: CASSVAYTDTQYF; CDR3 DNA: TGTGCCAGCAGCGTTGCGTACACAGATACGCAGTATTTT; CDR3 length: 13; V gene: TRBV7-2; J gene: TRBJ2-3; clone size: .; D gene: .
CDR3 protein: CASSLRTGQGGNEQFF; CDR3 DNA: TGCGCCAGCAGCTTACGAACGGGACAGGGTGGCAATGAGCAGTTCTTC; CDR3 length: 16; V gene: TRBV5-1; J gene: TRBJ2-1; clone size: .; D gene: TRBD1
CDR3 protein: CASSLVYFTEAFF; CDR3 DNA: TGTGCCAGCAGTTTGGTGTACTTCACTGAAGCTTTCTTT; CDR3 length: 13; V gene: TRBV5-6; J gene: TRBJ1-1; clone size: .; D gene: .
CDR3 protein: CASSPREETQYF; CDR3 DNA: TGTGCCAGCAGTCCCCGGGAAGAGACCCAGTACTTC; CDR3 length: 12; V gene: TRBV5-7; J gene: TRBJ2-5; clone size: .; D gene: .
CDR3 protein: CSVEWQGNNYGYTF; CDR3 DNA: TGCAGCGTTGAGTGGCAGGGCAATAACTATGGCTACACCTTC; CDR3 length: 14; V gene: TRBV29-1; J gene: TRBJ1-2; clone size: .; D gene: .
CDR3 protein: CASRKTSGGASEQFF; CDR3 DNA: TGTGCCAGCAGAAAGACTAGCGGGGGGGCCAGTGAGCAGTTCTTC; CDR3 length: 15; V gene: TRBV21-1; J gene: TRBJ2-1; clone size: few; D gene: .
CDR3 protein: CASSETTYNEQFF; CDR3 DNA: TGTGCCAGCAGCGAGACTACTTACAATGAGCAGTTCTTC; CDR3 length: 13; V gene: TRBV11-2; J gene: TRBJ2-1; clone size: .; D gene: .
CDR3 protein: CASSQDRPGGGAYNEQFF; CDR3 DNA: TGTGCCAGCAGCCAAGATCGGCCCGGCGGGGGGGCCTACAATGAGCAGTTCTTC; CDR3 length: 18; V gene: TRBV4-2; J gene: TRBJ2-1; clone size: once; D gene: TRBD2
CDR3 protein: CASTRTDLYEQYF; CDR3 DNA: TGCGCCAGCACCCGGACAGACCTTTACGAGCAGTACTTC; CDR3 length: 13; V gene: TRBV5-1; J gene: TRBJ2-7; clone size: .; D gene: .
CDR3 protein: CASSLGAGGYEQYF; CDR3 DNA: TGTGCCAGCAGTTTAGGAGCGGGGGGCTACGAGCAGTACTTC; CDR3 length: 14; V gene: TRBV27; J gene: TRBJ2-7; clone size: .; D gene: TRBD2
CDR3 protein: CAWSEPGLRYF; CDR3 DNA: TGTGCCTGGAGTGAACCGGGACTTAGATATTTT; CDR3 length: 11; V gene: TRBV30; J gene: TRBJ1-4; clone size: .; D gene: .
CDR3 protein: CASSLGAGEGGYTF; CDR3 DNA: TGTGCCAGCAGCTTAGGAGCGGGAGAGGGCGGCTACACCTTC; CDR3 length: 14; V gene: TRBV7-8; J gene: TRBJ1-2; clone size: .; D gene: .
CDR3 protein: CATLRQGETYEQYF; CDR3 DNA: TGTGCCACCCTCCGACAGGGGGAAACCTACGAGCAGTACTTC; CDR3 length: 14; V gene: TRBV6-5; J gene: TRBJ2-7; clone size: .; D gene: TRBD1
CDR3 protein: CASSVGRGTDTQYF; CDR3 DNA: TGTGCCAGCAGCGTTGGGAGGGGGACAGATACGCAGTATTTT; CDR3 length: 14; V gene: TRBV5-8; J gene: TRBJ2-3; clone size: .; D gene: .
CDR3 protein: CASKKRTGSNEQFF; CDR3 DNA: TGTGCCAGCAAGAAGAGGACAGGTAGTAATGAGCAGTTCTTC; CDR3 length: 14; V gene: TRBV6-5; J gene: TRBJ2-1; clone size: .; D gene: TRBD1